The sequence of this TCR beta chain was determined in a study of early T cells in non-severe SARS-CoV-2 infection. This clonotype has ten or more counts. The antigen is undetermined. Study results and limitations: Clonotype matching in VDJdb favored anti-spike CD8 responses and did not capture private and CD4 specificities.

TCRdb recomputed calls from the 5' RACE reads with MiXCR, one row per CDR3 protein. The table has about 40,000 distinct CDR3 sequences, roughly 4.3% seen once. V gave up 4 bases and J gave up 2 bases, with 9 bases separating them. From germline, CDR1 is MNHEY and CDR2 SVGEGT. The CDR3 is 13 amino acids. The receptor was isolated from an adult who was a healthcare worker with PCR-confirmed SARS-CoV-2 infection or an uninfected control (not recorded which). Material for sequencing was whole blood. The rearrangement links TRBV6-2 or TRBV6-3 to TRBJ2-7; D ambiguous. The CDR3 nucleotides are TGTGCCAGCAGTTCCCTTGGGGCCTACGAGCAGTACTTC. This encodes CASSSLGAYEQYF.